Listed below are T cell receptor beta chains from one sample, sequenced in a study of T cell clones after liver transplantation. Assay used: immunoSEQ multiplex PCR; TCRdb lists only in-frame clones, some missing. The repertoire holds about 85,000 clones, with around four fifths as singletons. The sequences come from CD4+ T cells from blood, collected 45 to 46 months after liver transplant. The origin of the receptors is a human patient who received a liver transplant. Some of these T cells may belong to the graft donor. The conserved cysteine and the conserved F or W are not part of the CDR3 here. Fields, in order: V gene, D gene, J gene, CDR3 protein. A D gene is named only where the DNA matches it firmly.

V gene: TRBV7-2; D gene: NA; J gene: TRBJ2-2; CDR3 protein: ASSFPRTENTGELF
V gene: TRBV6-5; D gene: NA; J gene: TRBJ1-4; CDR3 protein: ASSKRNEKLF
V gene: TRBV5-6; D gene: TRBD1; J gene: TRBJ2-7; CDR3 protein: ASSQGQGLSYEQY
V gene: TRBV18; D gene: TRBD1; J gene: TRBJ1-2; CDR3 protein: ASSPMGQGGLGYT
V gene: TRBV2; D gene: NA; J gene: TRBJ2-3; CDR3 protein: ASSGSPSTDTQY
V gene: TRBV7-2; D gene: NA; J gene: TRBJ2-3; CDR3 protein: ASRLNTDTQY
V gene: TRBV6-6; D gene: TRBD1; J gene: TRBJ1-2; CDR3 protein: ASMRRGQNYGYT
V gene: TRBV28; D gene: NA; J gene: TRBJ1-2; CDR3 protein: ASSFQGFGRGAGGYT
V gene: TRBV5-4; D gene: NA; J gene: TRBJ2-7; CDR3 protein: ASSLPRGQGVDYEQY
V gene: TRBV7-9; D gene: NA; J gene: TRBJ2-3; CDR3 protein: ASSFSTDTQY
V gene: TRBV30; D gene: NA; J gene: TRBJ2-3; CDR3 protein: AWRVGGRGTDTQY
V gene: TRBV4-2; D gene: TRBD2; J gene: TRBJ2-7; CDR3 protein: ASSQDASGTYEQY
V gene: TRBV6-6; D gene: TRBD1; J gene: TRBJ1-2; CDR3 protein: ASSSGRGRLKGYT
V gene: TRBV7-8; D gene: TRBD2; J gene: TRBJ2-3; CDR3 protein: ASSFPGTSGSTDTQY
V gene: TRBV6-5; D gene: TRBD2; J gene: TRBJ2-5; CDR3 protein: ANLASGRVTQY
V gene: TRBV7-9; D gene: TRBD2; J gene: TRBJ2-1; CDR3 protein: ASWTPAGGSYNEQF
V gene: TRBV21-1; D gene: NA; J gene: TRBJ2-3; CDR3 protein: ASSKERRKLTDTQY
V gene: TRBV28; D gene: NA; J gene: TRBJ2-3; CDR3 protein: ASSSGDLDTDTQY
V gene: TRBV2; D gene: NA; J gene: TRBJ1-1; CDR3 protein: ASGIQGTTEAF
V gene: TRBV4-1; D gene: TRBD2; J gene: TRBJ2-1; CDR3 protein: ASSQEGLAGTNEQF
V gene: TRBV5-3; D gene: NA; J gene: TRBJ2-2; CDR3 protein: ARSLCSSAQNTGELF
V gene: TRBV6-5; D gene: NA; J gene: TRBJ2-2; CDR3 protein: ASSLAWGVGGELF
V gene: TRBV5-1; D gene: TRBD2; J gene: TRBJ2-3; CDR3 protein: ASSLVLATTDTQY
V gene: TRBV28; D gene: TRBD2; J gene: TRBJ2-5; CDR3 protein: ASSSHAGGRETQY
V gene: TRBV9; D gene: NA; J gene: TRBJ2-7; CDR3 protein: ASSLGPSSGEQY
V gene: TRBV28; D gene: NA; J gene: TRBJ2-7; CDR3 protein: ASSLPGPYYEQY
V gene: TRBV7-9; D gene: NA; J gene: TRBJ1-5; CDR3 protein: ASSLAGAQPQH
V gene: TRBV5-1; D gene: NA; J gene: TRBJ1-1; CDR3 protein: ASSFTGRRANTEAF
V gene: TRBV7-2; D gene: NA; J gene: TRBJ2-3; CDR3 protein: ASSSPGGSGQY
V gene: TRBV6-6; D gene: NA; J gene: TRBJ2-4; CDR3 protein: ASSYSRTANIQY
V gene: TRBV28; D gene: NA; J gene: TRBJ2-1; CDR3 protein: ASSSSTNEQF
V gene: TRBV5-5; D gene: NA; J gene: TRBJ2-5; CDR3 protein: ASSLGTGRGETQY
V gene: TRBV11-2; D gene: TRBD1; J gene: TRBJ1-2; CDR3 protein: ASSPTGGGYGYT